This T cell receptor beta chain stems from a study of shared clonotypes between healthy human individuals. Study-level background: The cohort comprised two women and a few men. Their ages spanned 18 to 49 years. Donors had three CD4 naive, three CD4 memory, two CD8 naive and one CD8 memory plate apiece.

Germline loops: CDR1 LNHDA, CDR2 SQIVND (reference sequence). V shed 4 bases and J shed 4 bases, with 15 bases lying between them. This CDR3 has 15 amino acids. Clones were read by immunoSEQ multiplex PCR, and TCRdb kept only the in-frame ones, dropping some. This table has roughly 2,500,000 clones, 93% appearing once. The chain couples TRBV19 to TRBJ2-3; tentatively, D is TRBD2 (6 bases). Input material: naive CD4+ T cells from PBMCs. The sample's subset: CD45RA+ positively selected. This receptor was taken from a man younger than 30 in good health. Some clones in this sample may be carry-over from other donors' samples. CDR3 sequence (DNA): TGTGCCAGTAGTAACGGTGGTGGGAGGTCAGATACGCAGTATTTT. Encoded protein: CASSNGGGRSDTQYF.